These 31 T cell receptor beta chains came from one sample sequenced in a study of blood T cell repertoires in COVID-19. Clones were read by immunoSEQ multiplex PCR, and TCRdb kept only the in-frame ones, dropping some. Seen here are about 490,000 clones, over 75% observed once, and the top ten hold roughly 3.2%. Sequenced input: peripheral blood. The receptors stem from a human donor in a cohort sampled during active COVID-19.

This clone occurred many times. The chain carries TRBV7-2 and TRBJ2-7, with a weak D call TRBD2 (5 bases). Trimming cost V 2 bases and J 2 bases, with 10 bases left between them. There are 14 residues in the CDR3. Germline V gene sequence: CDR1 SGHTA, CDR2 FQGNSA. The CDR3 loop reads CASSLIPGTYEQYF. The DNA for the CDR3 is TGTGCCAGCAGCTTAATTCCGGGAACCTACGAGCAGTACTTC.

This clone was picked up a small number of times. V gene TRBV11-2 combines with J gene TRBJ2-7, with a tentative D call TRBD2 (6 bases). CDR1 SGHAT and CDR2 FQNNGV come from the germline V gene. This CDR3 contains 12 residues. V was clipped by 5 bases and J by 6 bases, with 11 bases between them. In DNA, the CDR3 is TGTGCCAGCAGCCTGGGACTCCTCGAGCAGTACTTC. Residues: CASSLGLLEQYF.

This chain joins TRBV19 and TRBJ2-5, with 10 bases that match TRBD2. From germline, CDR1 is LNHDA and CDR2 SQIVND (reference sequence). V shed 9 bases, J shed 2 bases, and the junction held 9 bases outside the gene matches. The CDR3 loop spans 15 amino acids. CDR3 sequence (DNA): TGTGCCAGCGCGCCGGGACTAGCGTCTCAAGAGACCCAGTACTTC. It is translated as CASAPGLASQETQYF.

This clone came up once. The CDR3 is CASSSNRGGTGELFF. The CDR3 DNA sequence: TGTGCCAGCAGTTCAAACAGGGGCGGCACCGGGGAGCTGTTTTTT. The V and J genes are TRBV7-3 and TRBJ2-2, with TRBD1 matching 7 bases. V lost 6 bases, J lost 4 bases, and 8 bases stayed unmatched. The germline V gene has CDR1 SGHTA and CDR2 FQGTGA. The CDR3 covers 15 residues.

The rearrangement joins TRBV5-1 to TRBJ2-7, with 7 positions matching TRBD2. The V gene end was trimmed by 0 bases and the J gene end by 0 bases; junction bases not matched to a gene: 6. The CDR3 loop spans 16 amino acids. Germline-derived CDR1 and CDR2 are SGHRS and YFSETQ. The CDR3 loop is CASSLEYGGSSYEQYF. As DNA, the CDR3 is TGCGCCAGCAGCTTGGAATACGGCGGGAGCTCCTACGAGCAGTACTTC.

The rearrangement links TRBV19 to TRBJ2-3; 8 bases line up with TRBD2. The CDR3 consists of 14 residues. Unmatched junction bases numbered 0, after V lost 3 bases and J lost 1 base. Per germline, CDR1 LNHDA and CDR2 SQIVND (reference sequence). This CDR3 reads CASSMTSGTDTQYF. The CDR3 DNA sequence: TGTGCCAGTAGTATGACTAGCGGCACAGATACGCAGTATTTT.

Here the CDR3 reads CASNPPGQGFYGYTF. The DNA of the CDR3 is TGTGCCAGCAACCCTCCGGGACAGGGATTCTATGGCTACACCTTC. The J gene is TRBJ1-2, the V gene TRBV19; 9 bases map to TRBD1. V shed 9 bases, J shed 4 bases, and the junction held 12 bases outside the gene matches. Germline V lookup: CDR1 LNHDA, CDR2 SQIVND (reference sequence). This CDR3 is 15 amino acids long.

The DNA for the CDR3 is TGTGCCAGCAGTCGGACCGGGACAGGGTGGGCAGATGGCTACACCTTC. It codes for CASSRTGTGWADGYTF. The rearrangement links TRBV6-2 or TRBV6-3 to TRBJ1-2, with TRBD1 matching over 9 bases. The CDR3 contains 16 residues. Germline V gene data show CDR1 as MNHEY and CDR2 as SVGEGT. V lost 5 bases and J lost 6; bases outside the gene matches: 13.

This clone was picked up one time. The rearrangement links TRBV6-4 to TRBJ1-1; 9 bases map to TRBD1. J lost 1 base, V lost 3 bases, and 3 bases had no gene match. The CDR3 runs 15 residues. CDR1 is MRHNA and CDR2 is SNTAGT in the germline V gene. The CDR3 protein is CASSETGGPNTEAFF. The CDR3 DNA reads TGTGCCAGCAGTGAGACAGGGGGTCCGAACACTGAAGCTTTCTTT.

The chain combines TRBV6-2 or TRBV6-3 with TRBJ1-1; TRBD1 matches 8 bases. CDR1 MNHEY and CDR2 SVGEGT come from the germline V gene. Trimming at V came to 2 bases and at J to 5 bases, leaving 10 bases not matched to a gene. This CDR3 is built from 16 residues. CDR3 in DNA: TGTGCCAGCAGTTACCCCCAGGACAGGGTTTGGACTGAAGCTTTCTTT. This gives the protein CASSYPQDRVWTEAFF.

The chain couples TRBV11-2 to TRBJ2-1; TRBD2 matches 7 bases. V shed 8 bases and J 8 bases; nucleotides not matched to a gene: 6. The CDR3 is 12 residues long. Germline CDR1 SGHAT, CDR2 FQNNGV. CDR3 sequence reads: CASGKGGDEQFF. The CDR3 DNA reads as TGTGCCAGCGGGAAGGGAGGGGATGAGCAGTTCTTC.

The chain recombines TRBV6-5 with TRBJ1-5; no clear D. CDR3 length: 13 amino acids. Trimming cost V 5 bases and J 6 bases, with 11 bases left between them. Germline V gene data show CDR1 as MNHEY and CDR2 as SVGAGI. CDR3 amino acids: CASSTTFSQPQHF. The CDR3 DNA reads TGTGCCAGCAGTACCACATTTTCTCAGCCCCAGCATTTT.

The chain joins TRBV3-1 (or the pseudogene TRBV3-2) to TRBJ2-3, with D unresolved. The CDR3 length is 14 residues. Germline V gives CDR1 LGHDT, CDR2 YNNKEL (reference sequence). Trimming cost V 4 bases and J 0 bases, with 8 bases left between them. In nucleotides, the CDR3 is TGTGCCAGCAGCCGTCCCGCGAGCACAGATACGCAGTATTTT. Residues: CASSRPASTDTQYF.

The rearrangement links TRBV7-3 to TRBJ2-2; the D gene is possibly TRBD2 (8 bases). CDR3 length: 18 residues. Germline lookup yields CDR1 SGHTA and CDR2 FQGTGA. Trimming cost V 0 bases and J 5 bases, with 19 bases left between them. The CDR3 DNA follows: TGTGCCAGCAGCTTAACAGGGGGCAGCGGGAGCGGTACCGGGGAGCTGTTTTTT. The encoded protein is CASSLTGGSGSGTGELFF.

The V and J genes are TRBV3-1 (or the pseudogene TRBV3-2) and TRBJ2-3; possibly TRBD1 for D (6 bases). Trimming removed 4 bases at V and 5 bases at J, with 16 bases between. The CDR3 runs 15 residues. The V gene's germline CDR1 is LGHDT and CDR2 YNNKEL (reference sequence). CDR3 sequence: CASSPRGQVGDTQYF. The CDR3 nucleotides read TGTGCCAGCAGCCCCAGGGGCCAAGTGGGAGATACGCAGTATTTT.

CDR3 in amino acids: CASSQDGLETPVFF. The CDR3 DNA follows: TGCGCCAGCAGCCAAGATGGGCTCGAGACGCCGGTGTTTTTT. The rearrangement joins TRBV4-1 to TRBJ1-4; the D is unclear. This CDR3 has 14 residues. Germline CDR1 MGHRA, CDR2 YSYEKL. Trimming cost V 0 bases and J 15 bases, with 17 bases left between them.

The CDR3 sequence is CAWSGLAGGGTGELFF. The DNA of the CDR3 is TGTGCCTGGAGTGGATTAGCGGGAGGGGGGACCGGGGAGCTGTTTTTT. This sequence joins TRBV30 and TRBJ2-2, with 11 bases aligning to TRBD2. In germline, CDR1 is GTSNPN, CDR2 SVGIG (reference sequence). This CDR3 has 16 residues. The ends lost 1 base at V and 5 bases at J; junction bases unmatched: 6.

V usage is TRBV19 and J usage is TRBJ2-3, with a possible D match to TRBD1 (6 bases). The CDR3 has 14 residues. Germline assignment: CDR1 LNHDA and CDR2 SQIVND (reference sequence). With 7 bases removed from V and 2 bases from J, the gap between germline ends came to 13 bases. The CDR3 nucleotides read TGTGCCAGTAATCAGGGGCCCCCCACAGATACGCAGTATTTT. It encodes CASNQGPPTDTQYF.

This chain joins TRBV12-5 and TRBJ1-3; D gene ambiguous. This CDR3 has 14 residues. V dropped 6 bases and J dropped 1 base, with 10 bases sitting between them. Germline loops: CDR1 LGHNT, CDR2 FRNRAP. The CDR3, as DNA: TGTGCTAGTGGACCGTCGGGGTCTGGAAACACCATATATTTT. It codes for CASGPSGSGNTIYF.

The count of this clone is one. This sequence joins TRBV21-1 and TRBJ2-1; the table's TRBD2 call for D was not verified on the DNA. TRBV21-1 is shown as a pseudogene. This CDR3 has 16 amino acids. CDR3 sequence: CASSKKGDRLDNEQFF. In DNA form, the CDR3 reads TGTGCCAGCAGCAAAAAAGGAGATAGGCTAGACAATGAGCAGTTCTTC.

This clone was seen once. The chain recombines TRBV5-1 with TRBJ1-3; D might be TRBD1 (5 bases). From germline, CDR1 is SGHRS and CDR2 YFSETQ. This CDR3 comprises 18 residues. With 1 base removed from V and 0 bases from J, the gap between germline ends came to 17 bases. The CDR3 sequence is CASSLTADGGFSGNTIYF. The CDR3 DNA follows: TGCGCCAGCAGCTTGACGGCAGACGGGGGATTCTCTGGAAACACCATATATTTT. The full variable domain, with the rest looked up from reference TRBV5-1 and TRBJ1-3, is KAGVTQTPRYLIKTRGQQVTLSCSPISGHRSVSWYQQTPGQGLQFLFEYFSETQRNKGNFPGRFSGRQFSNSRSEMNVSTLELGDSALYLCASSLTADGGFSGNTIYFGEGSWLTVV.

This chain's CDR3 is CASSYGRRESNSPLHF. The CDR3 DNA reads as TGTGCCAGCAGTTACGGTAGACGGGAGTCGAATTCACCCCTCCACTTT. The genes are TRBV28 and TRBJ1-6, with D unresolved. The CDR3 consists of 16 residues. From germline, CDR1 is MDHEN and CDR2 SYDVKM. V was trimmed by 4 bases and J by 7 bases, leaving 17 bases between them.

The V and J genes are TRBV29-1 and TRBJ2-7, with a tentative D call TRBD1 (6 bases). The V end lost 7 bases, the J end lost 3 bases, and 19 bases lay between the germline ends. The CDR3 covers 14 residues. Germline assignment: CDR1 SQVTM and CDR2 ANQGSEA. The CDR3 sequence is CSAGVGGQIYEQYF. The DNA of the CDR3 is TGCAGCGCTGGGGTCGGAGGACAGATCTACGAGCAGTACTTC.

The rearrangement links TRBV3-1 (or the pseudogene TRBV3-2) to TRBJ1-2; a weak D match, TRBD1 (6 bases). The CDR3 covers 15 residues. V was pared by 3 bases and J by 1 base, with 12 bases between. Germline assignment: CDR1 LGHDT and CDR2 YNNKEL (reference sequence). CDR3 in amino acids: CASSQVNRVNYGYTF. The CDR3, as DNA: TGTGCCAGCAGCCAGGTCAACAGGGTTAACTATGGCTACACCTTC.

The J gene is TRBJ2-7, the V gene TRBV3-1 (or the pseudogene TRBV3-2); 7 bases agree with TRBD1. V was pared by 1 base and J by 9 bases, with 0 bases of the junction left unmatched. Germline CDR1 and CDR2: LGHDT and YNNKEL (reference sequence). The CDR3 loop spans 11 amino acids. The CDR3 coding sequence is TGTGCCAGCAGCCAAGGGGACAGGCAGTACTTC. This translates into CASSQGDRQYF.

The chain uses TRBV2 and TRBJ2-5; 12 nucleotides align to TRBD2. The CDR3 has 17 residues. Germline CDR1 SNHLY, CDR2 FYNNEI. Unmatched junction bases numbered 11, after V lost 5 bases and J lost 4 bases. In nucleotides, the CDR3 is TGTGCCAGCAGTAGAATCAGACTAGCGGGAGAGCGAGAGACCCAGTACTTC. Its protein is CASSRIRLAGERETQYF. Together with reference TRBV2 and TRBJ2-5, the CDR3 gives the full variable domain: EPEVTQTPSHQVTQMGQEVILRCVPISNHLYFYWYRQILGQKVEFLVSFYNNEISEKSEIFDDQFSVERPDGSNFTLKIRSTKLEDSAMYFCASSRIRLAGERETQYFGPGTRLLVL.

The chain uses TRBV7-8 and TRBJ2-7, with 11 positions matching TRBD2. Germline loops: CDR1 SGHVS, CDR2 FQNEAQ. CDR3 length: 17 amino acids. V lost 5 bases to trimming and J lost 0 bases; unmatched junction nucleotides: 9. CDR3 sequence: CASSAPTLAGASYEQYF. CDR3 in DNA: TGTGCCAGCAGCGCCCCAACACTAGCGGGAGCCTCCTACGAGCAGTACTTC.

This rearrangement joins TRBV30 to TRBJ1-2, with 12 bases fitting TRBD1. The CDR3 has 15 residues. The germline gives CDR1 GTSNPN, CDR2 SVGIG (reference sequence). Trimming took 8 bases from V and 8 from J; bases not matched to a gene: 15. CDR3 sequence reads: CASPGQGAGADGYTF. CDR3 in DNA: TGTGCCAGTCCGGGACAGGGGGCGGGGGCTGACGGCTACACCTTC.

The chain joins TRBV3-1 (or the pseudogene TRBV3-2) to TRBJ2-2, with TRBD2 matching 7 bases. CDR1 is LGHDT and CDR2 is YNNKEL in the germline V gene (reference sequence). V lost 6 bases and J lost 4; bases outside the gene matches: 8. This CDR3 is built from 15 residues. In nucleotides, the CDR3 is TGTGCCAGCAGACTCGGGACTATCCCCACCGGGGAGCTGTTTTTT. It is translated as CASRLGTIPTGELFF.

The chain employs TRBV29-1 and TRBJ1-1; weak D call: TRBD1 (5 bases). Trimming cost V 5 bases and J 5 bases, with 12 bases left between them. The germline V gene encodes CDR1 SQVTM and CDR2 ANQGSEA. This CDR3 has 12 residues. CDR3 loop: CSVRQPRTEAFF. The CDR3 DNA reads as TGCAGCGTTCGACAGCCCCGGACTGAAGCTTTCTTT.

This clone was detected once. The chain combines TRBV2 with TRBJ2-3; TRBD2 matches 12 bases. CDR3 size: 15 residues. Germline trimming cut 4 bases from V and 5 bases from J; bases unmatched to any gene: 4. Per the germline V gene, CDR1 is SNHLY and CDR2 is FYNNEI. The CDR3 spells CASSGLAGVVDTQYF. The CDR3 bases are TGTGCCAGCAGTGGACTAGCGGGAGTCGTAGATACGCAGTATTTT.